The rows below give T cell receptor beta chains drawn from one sample of a study of blood T cell repertoires in COVID-19. Produced via immunoSEQ multiplex PCR; TCRdb's table is partial and in-frame only. The repertoire holds some 90,000 clones, with 80% to 90% as singletons. The sequencing sample was made of peripheral blood. These receptors were obtained from a man aged 50 to 59 with acute or convalescent COVID-19. Each CDR3 is given without its conserved first and last residue. D genes are given only for firm matches. Rows may omit the clone size; those that give it use once, few, many or a size class.

>TRBD1|TRBV4-1|.|TRBJ1-4
ASSQDWSPGQGPQYNEKLF
>.|TRBV7-2|once|TRBJ2-5
ASSLVESVLQETQY
>.|TRBV18|.|TRBJ1-6
ASSPTGSSPLH
>TRBD1|TRBV11-2|.|TRBJ1-6
ASSHGTAYNSPLH
>.|TRBV6-2/TRBV6-3|.|TRBJ1-2
ASSNDRFADYGYT
>TRBD2|TRBV9|.|TRBJ2-5
ASSETPPSLAGGMYQETQY
>TRBD2|TRBV7-9|.|TRBJ2-3
ASSPEFTSGGAGDTQY
>TRBD1|TRBV2|few|TRBJ1-6
ASSPPGQGHSPLH
>.|TRBV3-1/TRBV3-2|.|TRBJ1-5
ASSQTSGSNQPQH
>TRBD1|TRBV5-1|.|TRBJ2-7
ASSPRTGSNYEQY
>.|TRBV9|few|TRBJ1-3
ASSVDPRIASGNTIY
>.|TRBV6-5|.|TRBJ2-2
ASSYFGTQNTGELF
>.|TRBV6-2/TRBV6-3|once|TRBJ2-2
ASSPLGLRELF
>TRBD1|TRBV19|.|TRBJ1-2
ASSSLRDRGEYGYT
>.|TRBV7-2|few|TRBJ2-3
ASSTRGGRSTDTQY
>TRBD1|TRBV12-3/TRBV12-4|.|TRBJ1-5
ASRRDRDQPQH
>TRBD1|TRBV30|.|TRBJ2-6
AAGQASGANVLT
>.|TRBV5-4|few|TRBJ2-1
ASSLPPGWEQF
>.|TRBV12-3/TRBV12-4|.|TRBJ1-2
ASSLYSYGYT
>.|TRBV5-1|.|TRBJ1-4
ASSLAHGGATNEKLF
>TRBD1|TRBV10-3|.|TRBJ1-3
AISDTGVSGNTIY
>.|TRBV29-1|few|TRBJ2-7
SVEGSEQY
>TRBD1|TRBV27|.|TRBJ1-1
ASSSWDRVTEAF
>.|TRBV5-1|.|TRBJ2-3
ASSAYTDTQY
>.|TRBV19|.|TRBJ1-2
ASNRGSVALRNGYT
>.|TRBV7-9|.|TRBJ1-5
ASSLGRGGNQPQH
>.|TRBV7-3|.|TRBJ2-1
ASSAGFEVDEQF
>.|TRBV2|few|TRBJ1-3
ASSSGGNTIY
>TRBD2|TRBV15|.|TRBJ2-1
ATVDGGGNNEQF
>TRBD1|TRBV5-5|.|TRBJ2-1
ASSSTGGGSYNEQF
>.|TRBV4-2|.|TRBJ1-2
ASSLGAGAGYGYT
>.|TRBV7-2|.|TRBJ1-1
ASTSPLSNTEAF
>.|TRBV12-3/TRBV12-4|.|TRBJ1-1
ASSYQGWTEAF
>.|TRBV6-1|.|TRBJ1-1
ASSSGTKNTEAF
>.|TRBV6-5|.|TRBJ2-2
AARRGQTGELF
>TRBD2|TRBV5-4|.|TRBJ2-5
ASSLAPFAGGRETQY
>.|TRBV30|.|TRBJ2-5
AWSVVPGETQY
>.|TRBV5-1|.|TRBJ2-7
ASNEPQVYEQY
>.|TRBV2|.|TRBJ1-5
ASSVERGLPQH
>.|TRBV29-1|.|TRBJ2-2
SVATSQTGELF
>.|TRBV12-3/TRBV12-4|.|TRBJ2-3
ASGGQSTDTQY
>TRBD1|TRBV7-7|.|TRBJ2-1
ASSQTGGPYNEQF